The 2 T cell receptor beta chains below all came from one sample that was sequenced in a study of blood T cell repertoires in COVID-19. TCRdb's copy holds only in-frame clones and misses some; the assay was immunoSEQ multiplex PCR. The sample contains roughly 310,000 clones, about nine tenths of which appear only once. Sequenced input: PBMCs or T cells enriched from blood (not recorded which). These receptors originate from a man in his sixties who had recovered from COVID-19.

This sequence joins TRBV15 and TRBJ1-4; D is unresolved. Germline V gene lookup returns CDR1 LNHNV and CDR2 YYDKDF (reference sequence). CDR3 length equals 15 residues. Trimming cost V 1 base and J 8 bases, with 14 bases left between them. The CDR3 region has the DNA TGTGCCACCAGCAGAGGGGAGGGTCCGAGAGAAAAACTGTTTTTT. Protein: CATSRGEGPREKLFF.

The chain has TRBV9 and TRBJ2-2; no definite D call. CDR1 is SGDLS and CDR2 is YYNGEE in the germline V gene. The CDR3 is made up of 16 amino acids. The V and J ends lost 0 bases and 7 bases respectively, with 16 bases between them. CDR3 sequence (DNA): TGTGCCAGCAGCGTAGGCCCCTCCCCCGGTAGCGGGGAGCTGTTTTTT. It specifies CASSVGPSPGSGELFF.